This paragraph covers one T cell receptor (beta chain) sequence. Its antigen is unidentified. Libraries were prepared by immunoSEQ multiplex PCR; TCRdb keeps only in-frame clonotypes and omits some of them. The sample carries roughly 76,000 clones, roughly 86% recorded once. The data were obtained in a study of OX40 agonist ivuxolimab in advanced cancers. On the study more broadly: Clinicians treated patients with ivuxolimab, an agonistic anti-OX40 (CD134) antibody. Study-wide points: Doses of 0.1 to 3.0 mg/kg were accompanied by clonal expansion of CD4+ and CD8+ blood T cells by week 6. Clonal expansion in partial responders at 0.1-3.0 mg/kg ranked among the lowest.

Blood samples were obtained at baseline, cycle 4 day 1, and cycle 7 day 1. The CDR3 spans 13 residues. Looked up from germline, CDR1 is SEHNR and CDR2 is FQNEAQ (reference sequence). V dropped 1 base and J dropped 7 bases, with 10 bases sitting between them. The sample in question was CD4+ or CD8+ T cells sorted from blood, obtained in a trial of the OX40 agonist ivuxolimab. The V call is TRBV7-9, the J call TRBJ1-1; no clear D gene. The source of this sequence is an adult with an advanced solid tumor such as melanoma, head and neck, liver or kidney cancer. The CDR3 DNA sequence: TGTGCCAGCAGCTTAGGTTGGCAGCTTGAAGCTTTCTTT. This gives the protein CASSLGWQLEAFF.